This T cell receptor beta chain came from a study of vaccination effects on CD4 cells after COVID-19. Viral peptide pool expansion of antigen-specific CD4+ T cells preceded sequencing in the ViraFEST assay. Once cultured for nine to ten days, the cells underwent separation to obtain CD4+ T cells. This individual contracted SARS-CoV-2 between March and December 2020, as verified by PCR. Approximately 2 million PBMC were seeded per well and grown in the presence of around 10 IU/ml IL-2 and around 10 ug/ml peptides. This clone was picked up one time. Its antigen is undetermined. The data were produced by immunoSEQ multiplex PCR, yet TCRdb's version contains in-frame clones alone and is incomplete. This sample yields fewer than 40,000 clones, of which approximately 70% are seen a single time; around 30% belongs to the top ten. Sequences were derived from CD4+ T cells from PBMCs cultured with a peptide pool, sampled before COVID-19 vaccination. The TCR sequence derives from a human donor who had a prior SARS-CoV-2 infection.

As DNA, the CDR3 is TGTGCCAGCGGACCGATAGTAGGGGGTGAGACCCAGTACTTC. Translating it yields CASGPIVGGETQYF. This chain joins TRBV2 and TRBJ2-5, with D maybe TRBD1 (6 bases). CDR1 and CDR2 (germline): SNHLY, FYNNEI. Deletions cut 8 bases from V and 5 bases from J, with 18 bases between. This CDR3 is built from 14 residues.